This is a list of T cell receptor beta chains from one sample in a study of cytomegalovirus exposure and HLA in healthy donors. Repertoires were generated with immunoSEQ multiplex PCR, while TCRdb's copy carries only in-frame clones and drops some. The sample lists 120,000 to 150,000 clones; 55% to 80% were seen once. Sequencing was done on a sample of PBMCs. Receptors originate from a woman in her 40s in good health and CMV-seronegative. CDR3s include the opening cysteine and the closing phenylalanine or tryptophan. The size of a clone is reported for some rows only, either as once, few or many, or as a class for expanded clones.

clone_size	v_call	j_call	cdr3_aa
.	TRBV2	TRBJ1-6	CASSRDSNYNSPLHF
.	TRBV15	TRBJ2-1	CATSRDTGLYANEQFF
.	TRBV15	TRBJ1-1	CATSRTGFSAEAFF
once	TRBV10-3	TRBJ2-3	CASGRGHDSDTQYF
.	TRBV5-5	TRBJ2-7	CASNPWGGASYEQYF
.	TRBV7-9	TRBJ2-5	CASSSWTGRETQYF
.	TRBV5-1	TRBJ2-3	CASSLGQGGTDTQYF
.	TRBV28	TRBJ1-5	CASSWPQGAGDQPQHF
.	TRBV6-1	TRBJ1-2	CASSGGHRALYGYTF
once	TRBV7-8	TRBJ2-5	CASSLRDRRVQETQYF
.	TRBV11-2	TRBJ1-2	CASSYDRDGYTF
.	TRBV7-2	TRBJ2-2	CASSWRPVYTGELFF
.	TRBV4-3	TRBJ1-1	CASSQEAGGTEAFF
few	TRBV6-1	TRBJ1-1	CASSEFGELNTEAFF
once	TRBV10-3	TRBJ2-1	CAISEGGTAKNEQFF
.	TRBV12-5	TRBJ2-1	CASGLEDFGEQFF
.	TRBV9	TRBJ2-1	CASSVSGANEQFF
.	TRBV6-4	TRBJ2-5	CASSEMGLVRETQYF
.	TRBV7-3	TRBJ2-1	CASSLNYGEQFF
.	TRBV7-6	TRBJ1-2	CASSLGQGSNYGYTF
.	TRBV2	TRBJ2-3	CASKLSGVTDTQYF
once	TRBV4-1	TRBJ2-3	CASSSRTSGGTDTQYF
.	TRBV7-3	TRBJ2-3	CASSLDPHQYRGRITDTQYF
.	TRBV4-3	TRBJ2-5	CASSPAGGETQYF
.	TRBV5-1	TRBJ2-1	CASSYQDQVGNEQFF
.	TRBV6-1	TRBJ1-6	CASSEKMEGRSYNSPLHF
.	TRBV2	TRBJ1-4	CASSEALVQGKITNEKLFF
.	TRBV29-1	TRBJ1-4	CSVGTASNEKLFF
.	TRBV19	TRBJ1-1	CASSNPGVSVAFF
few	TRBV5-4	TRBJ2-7	CASSLDQGTYEQYF
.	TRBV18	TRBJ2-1	CASSARTSGGRGGNEQFF
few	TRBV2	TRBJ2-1	CASRAVAGAYNEQFF
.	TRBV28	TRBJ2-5	CASSSTGGGQETQYF
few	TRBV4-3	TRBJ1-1	CASSSRPDRVNTEAFF
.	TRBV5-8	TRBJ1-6	CASSSGRVSYNSPLHF
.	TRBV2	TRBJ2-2	CASSVVGGVNTGELFF
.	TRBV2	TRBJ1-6	CASSPMWGGNSPLHF
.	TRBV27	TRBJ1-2	CASSFSQGIGYGYTF
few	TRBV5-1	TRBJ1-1	CASSLGSRGTEAFF
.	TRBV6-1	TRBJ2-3	CASSVGPNTQYF